This T cell receptor (beta chain) stems from a study of T cell repertoires in cytomegalovirus infection. This CDR3 has 20 residues. Germline assignment: CDR1 MGHRA and CDR2 YSYEKL. V lost 4 bases and J 2 bases, leaving 29 bases between the germline ends. Each CDR3 protein gets one entry after TCRdb re-called the reads with MiXCR. The repertoire holds around 530,000 distinct CDR3 sequences, with approximately 15% as singletons. The TCR originated in a human donor in good health (CMV status not recorded). Some clones in this sample may be carry-over from other donors' samples. The chain joins TRBV4-1 to TRBJ2-5, with D perhaps matching TRBD1 or TRBD2 (5 bases each). Source material: CD8+ T cells from PBMCs. CDR3 coding DNA: TGCGCCAGCAGCCTCCGGGACGGCAGCACCGGGGAAGGCGTTCAAGAGACCCAGTACTTC. This translates into CASSLRDGSTGEGVQETQYF.